This T cell receptor beta chain was sequenced for a study of blood T cells in healthy people across ages. Whole-study findings and limits: Estimates of diversity drawn from one million T cells were considered underestimates. When set beside aged donors, long-lived donors presented more naive CD4+ cells and higher diversity.

Alongside a J-beta primer mix, a sample-barcoded 5' primer served in a second PCR lasting about 7 to 12 cycles. TCRdb reprocessed the 5' RACE reads with MiXCR, giving one entry per CDR3 protein. The profile covers 1.5 million to 2 million distinct CDR3 sequences, with roughly two fifths appearing a single time and under 25% taken by the ten largest. Turning to this clonotype: Its antigen is not known.

The germline CDR1 and CDR2 sequences are DFQATT and SNEGSKA (reference sequence). The CDR3 runs to 15 residues. With V trimmed by 4 bases and J by 3 bases, 5 bases remained unmatched. Drawn from each donor were approximately 10 milliliters of peripheral blood. Samples had at least 6.5 million PBMCs isolated from them. The TCR was taken from a human donor in good health. The chain is built from TRBV20-1 and TRBJ2-3; 12 positions agree with TRBD2. Sequencing was carried out using blood. The CDR3 reads CSANRLAGETDTQYF. In nucleotides, the CDR3 is TGCAGTGCTAATAGACTAGCGGGGGAGACAGATACGCAGTATTTT.